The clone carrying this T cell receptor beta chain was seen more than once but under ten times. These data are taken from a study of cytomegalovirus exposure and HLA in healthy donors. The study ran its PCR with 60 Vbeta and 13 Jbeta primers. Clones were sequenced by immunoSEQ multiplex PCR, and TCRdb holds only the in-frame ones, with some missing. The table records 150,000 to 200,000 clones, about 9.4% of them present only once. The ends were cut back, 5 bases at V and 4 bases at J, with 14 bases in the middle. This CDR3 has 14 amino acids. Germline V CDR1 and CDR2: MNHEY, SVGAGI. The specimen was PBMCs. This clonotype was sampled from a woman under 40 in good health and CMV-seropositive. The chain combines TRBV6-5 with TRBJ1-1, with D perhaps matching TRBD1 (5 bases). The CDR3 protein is CASSPPGGSTEAFF. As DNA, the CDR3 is TGTGCCAGCAGTCCCCCGGGGGGGAGCACTGAAGCTTTCTTT.